This T cell receptor beta chain was retrieved from a study of T cell responses to AZD1222 COVID-19 vaccine (dated by TCRdb to about 2021). In terms of the full investigation: A total of 233 trial participants underwent TCR sequencing, of whom 207 received two doses of AZD1222 and 26 received two doses of the MenACWY control vaccine. Trial participants were enrolled into age subgroups of 18-55, 56-69 and 70-plus years, which contained about 150, 27 and 61 TCR-sequenced participants, respectively. The paper's findings and limits, for the study overall: Because no day 14 peak-response samples were available, the repertoires could be characterized only after the peak T cell response. Participants were mostly white British, with more females than males. The authors suggested clonal diversity may have been underestimated. In the small 56-69-year group, the increase in depth fell short of significance, most likely because of low power. Conclusions about previously exposed vaccinees are limited because only five to seven AZD1222 recipients were SARS-CoV-2 seropositive at baseline. The vaccine-associated CD4 TCRs covered the entire spike protein, and the dominant responses fell in regions 160-218 and 743-854. After two AZD1222 doses, both the breadth and the depth of spike-specific TCRs were significantly higher than at day 0 and than in MenACWY recipients. Reportedly, close to half of the unique spike-specific TCRs recognized epitopes lying outside the regions that are mutated in the B.1.351 and B.1.1.7 variants.

The time point label corresponds to: about 28 days (+/-7) after the second vaccine dose. AZD1222 recipients given second doses at about 4 weeks or at about 12 weeks were pooled, since spike-specific TCR depth and breadth were not found to differ between the two schedules. Vaccinee samples were obtained from the UK trials COV001 and COV002, which included a single-blind randomized controlled phase 2/3 trial of AZD1222 (ChAdOx1 nCoV-19) in healthy adults. Trial participant PBMC samples were collected at day 0 and day 28 after the second dose for TCRbeta chain sequencing. The CDR3 regions of human TCRbeta chains were subjected to immunosequencing. The original methods were these. Repertoire TCRs were matched against a reference library of SARS-CoV-2-specific TCRs generated with the MIRA antigen-specificity platform. Breadth meant the fraction of unique TCRs that were SARS-CoV-2-associated, whereas depth meant the fraction of total T cells that were SARS-CoV-2-associated. Using the MIRA data, each spike-specific TCR was assigned both to the spike region to which the TCR was reactive and to a CD4 or CD8 class. Log10-transformed breadth and depth values were compared by one-way ANOVA with Sidak's multiple comparisons tests. Drawn from immuneACCESS, this table holds only the in-frame rearrangements with V and J called that TCRdb kept. Clones are partly lost; checked studies trace under half to an unresolved V gene and leave the rest unexplained. That table gives V, J and clone size, and the DNA gave D and trimming. The sample table shows 180,000 or so clones, and roughly nine tenths are seen once. The ten top clones hold under 1.5% of the sample.

Concerning this clone: Its recognized antigen is unknown. Within one base of it there is no much larger clone, and no base qualities were kept.

The input for sequencing was peripheral blood, taken 28 days after the second AZD1222 dose. The sequence was collected from an adult who received the AZD1222 COVID-19 vaccine.

The sequence in DNA is TGTGCCAGCAGCCCCGGGACAGGGGCTTTGGGGGCCAACGTCCTGACTTTC. Translated, this is CASSPGTGALGANVLTF. The chain was built from TRBV6-4 and TRBJ2-6, and 10 junction bases match TRBD1. Clipping removes 6 bases from V and 4 bases from J, with 9 as the unmatched junction base count. The cysteine opens and the phenylalanine closes a CDR3 of 17 amino acids. The kept DNA is CDR3 alone, 51 bases in frame from the first base. Per the germline V gene, MRHNA is the CDR1 and SNTAGT is the CDR2.